The entry below gives a single T cell receptor beta chain sequence along with its context. Its antigen is currently not known. Base quality data are lacking; no much larger clone is found one base away. The junction carries 10 bases between V and J, which are trimmed by 6 bases and 2 bases respectively. The CDR3 runs 12 amino acids, cysteine and phenylalanine included. The kept DNA is CDR3 alone, 36 bases in frame from the first base. The germline V gene yields SQVTM for CDR1 and ANQGSEA for CDR2. Separate from the approximately 700-subject first cohort, the validation cohort of around 130 subjects was the group to which the donors belonged. The record originates from a study of cytomegalovirus exposure and HLA in healthy donors (dated by TCRdb to the late 2010s). The study in broad terms: A later analysis indicated that the 120 or so validation repertoires were generated on the platform also employed for the 666 repertoires of the first cohort. The study was designed to test whether signatures of past pathogen exposure could be identified by cataloging public T cell receptors. Along with the approximately 650-subject first cohort, a separate validation cohort of about 110 different subjects was used. High-throughput TCR immunosequencing, statistical association of individual TCRs with disease status, and machine learning were combined to predict cytomegalovirus infection status.

Libraries were prepared through the immunoSEQ multiplex PCR assay. Per the source publication's procedure: A statistical classification framework was built to diagnose cytomegalovirus status from the catalog of TCR beta chain sequences. The immuneACCESS repertoire file appears here via TCRdb, limited to in-frame rearrangements. These files lack a portion of the clones; in checked studies, under half of the deficit traces to unresolved V genes, and the cause of the others is not known. V and J calls and clone size are given by that table; D and trimming were obtained from the DNA. This sample is represented by 150,000 to 200,000 clones; around four fifths of them were singletons. Of the sample, around 2% falls within the top ten clones. Summary of the overall study and its limitations: Cytomegalovirus status was reported to be diagnosed by the classifier with high specificity and sensitivity in both the original and validation cohorts. Most TCR sequences were seen in very few donors, while some public TCRs were found in many individuals. A few of the identified cytomegalovirus-associated TCR beta chains were confirmed in vitro to be specific for cytomegalovirus antigens. The authors suggested that the approach could potentially be generalized to other disease states and immunological phenotypes. In a later analysis, TCRs clustered in the first cohort were found to also tend to co-occur in the 130 or so validation repertoires, with around 94% of cluster scores above 0. The study listed 164 TCR beta chains as associated with cytomegalovirus. A later analysis lacked HLA typing for the validation cohort, so it scored co-occurrence in that cohort across all 120 or so repertoires.

The receptor was derived from a man aged 30-40 years in good health and CMV-seropositive. Sequences were obtained from PBMCs. The chain is assembled from TRBV29-1 and TRBJ2-5; the D gene is perhaps TRBD2, from 5 matching bases. CDR3 reads: CSVEGRQETQYF. The nucleotides read TGCAGCGTCGAGGGCAGGCAAGAGACCCAGTACTTC.